Sequencing of this TCR beta chain was carried out in a study of blood T cell repertoires in COVID-19. Study background: Samples taken during acute and convalescent COVID-19 were collected in the United States, Italy and Spain. T cells, B-cell-depleted T cells, or PBMCs provided the cDNA or gDNA that served as material.

Under the authors' procedure: Amplifying reference gene primers gave estimates of nucleated cell counts. Here immunoSEQ multiplex PCR was the method, and the copy in TCRdb shows in-frame clones only, minus some. V, J and clone size were drawn from that table, and D and trimming were deduced from the DNA. The table records about 240,000 clones, 85% to 90% of them present only once. CDR1 and CDR2 from the germline V gene are LNHNV and YYDKDF (reference sequence). The CDR3 runs 16 residues. Losses at the gene ends were 1 base for V and 7 bases for J; bases not matched to a gene: 8. The receptor comes from a woman aged 70-85 years with active or convalescent COVID-19. The rearrangement uses TRBV15 and TRBJ2-2; 8 bases fit TRBD1. The sequenced sample was peripheral blood. CDR3 DNA: TGTGCCACCAGCAGAGGACCGGGACAGGCAGGCGGGGAGCTGTTTTTT. It is translated as CATSRGPGQAGGELFF.